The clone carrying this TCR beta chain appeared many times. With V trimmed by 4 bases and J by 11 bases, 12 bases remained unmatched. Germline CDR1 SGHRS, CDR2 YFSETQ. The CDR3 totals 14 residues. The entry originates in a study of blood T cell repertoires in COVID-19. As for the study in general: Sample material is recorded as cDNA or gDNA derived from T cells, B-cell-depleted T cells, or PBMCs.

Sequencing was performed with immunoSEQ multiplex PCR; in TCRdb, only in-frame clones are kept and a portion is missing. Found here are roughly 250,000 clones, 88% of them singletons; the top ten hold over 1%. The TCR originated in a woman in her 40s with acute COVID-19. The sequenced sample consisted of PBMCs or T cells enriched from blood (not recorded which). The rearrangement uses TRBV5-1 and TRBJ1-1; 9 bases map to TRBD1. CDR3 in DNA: TGCGCCAGCAGCATCACAGGGGGCAACCGCGTGGCTTTCTTT. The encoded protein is CASSITGGNRVAFF. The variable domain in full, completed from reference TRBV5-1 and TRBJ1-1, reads KAGVTQTPRYLIKTRGQQVTLSCSPISGHRSVSWYQQTPGQGLQFLFEYFSETQRNKGNFPGRFSGRQFSNSRSEMNVSTLELGDSALYLCASSITGGNRVAFFGQGTRLTVV.